This T cell receptor beta chain was profiled in a study of blood T cell repertoires in COVID-19. Looking at the study overall: COVID-19 samples, acute and convalescent, were from the United States, Italy and Spain. Sources were T cells, B-cell-depleted T cells, or PBMCs; the material itself was cDNA or gDNA.

The CDR3 is 14 residues long. V lost 2 bases and J 4 bases, leaving 10 bases between the germline ends. The germline V gene has CDR1 KGHDR and CDR2 SFDVKD. Original analysis: Reference gene primer amplification gave nucleated cell count estimates. TCRdb keeps only in-frame clones here, not all; method: immunoSEQ multiplex PCR. V and J calls and clone size are as listed in that table; D and trimming were resolved from the DNA. The table has 68,000 or so clones, around 80% seen once. The TCR was taken from a human donor in a cohort sampled during active COVID-19. The specimen was peripheral blood. The chain couples TRBV24-1 to TRBJ1-2; maybe TRBD1 (5 bases). CDR3 nucleotide sequence: TGTGCCACCAGTGATTCGTTTGACAGCTATGGCTACACCTTC. Amino acid sequence: CATSDSFDSYGYTF.